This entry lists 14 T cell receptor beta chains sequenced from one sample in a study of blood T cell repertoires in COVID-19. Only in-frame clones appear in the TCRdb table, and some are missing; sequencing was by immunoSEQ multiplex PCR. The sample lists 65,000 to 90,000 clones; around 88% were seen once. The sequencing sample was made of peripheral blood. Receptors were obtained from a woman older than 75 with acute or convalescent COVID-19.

The CDR3 bases are TGTGCCAGCAGTCTTTACCCAACTAGCGGGGACTCCTACGAGCAGTACTTC. Its protein product is CASSLYPTSGDSYEQYF. J is TRBJ2-7 and V is TRBV27; 10 bases align to TRBD2. This CDR3 comprises 17 residues. CDR1 and CDR2 from the germline V gene are MNHEY and SMNVEV (reference sequence). The J segment lost 0 bases and the V segment lost 5 bases, leaving 10 bases of the junction unmatched.

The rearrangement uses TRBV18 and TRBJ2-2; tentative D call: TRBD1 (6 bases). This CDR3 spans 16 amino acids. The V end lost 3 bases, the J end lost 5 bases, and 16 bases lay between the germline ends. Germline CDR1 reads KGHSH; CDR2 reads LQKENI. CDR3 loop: CASSPSGAGKTGELFF. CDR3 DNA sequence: TGTGCCAGCTCACCGTCAGGGGCAGGGAAAACCGGGGAGCTGTTTTTT. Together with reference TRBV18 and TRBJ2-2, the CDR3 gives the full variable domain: NAGVMQNPRHLVRRRGQEARLRCSPMKGHSHVYWYRQLPEEGLKFMVYLQKENIIDESGMPKERFSAEFPKEGPSILRIQQVVRGDSAAYFCASSPSGAGKTGELFFGEGSRLTVL.

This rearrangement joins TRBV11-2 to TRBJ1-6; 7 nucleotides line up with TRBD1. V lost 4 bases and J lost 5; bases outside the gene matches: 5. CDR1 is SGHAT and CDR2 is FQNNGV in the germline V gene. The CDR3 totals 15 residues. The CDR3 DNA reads TGTGCCAGCAGCTCGCAGGGGGTTAATAATTCACCCCTCCACTTT. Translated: CASSSQGVNNSPLHF.

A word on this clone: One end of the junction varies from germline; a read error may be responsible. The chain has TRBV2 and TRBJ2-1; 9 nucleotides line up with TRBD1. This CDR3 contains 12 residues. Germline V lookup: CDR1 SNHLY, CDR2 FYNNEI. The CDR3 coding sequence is TGTGCCAGCAGTCGGGACAGGGCCAACGAGATCTTC. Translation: CASSRDRANEIF.

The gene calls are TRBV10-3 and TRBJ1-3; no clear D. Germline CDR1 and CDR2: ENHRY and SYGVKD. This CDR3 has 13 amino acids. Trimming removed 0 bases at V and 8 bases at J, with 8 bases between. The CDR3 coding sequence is TGTGCCATCAGTGAGTCGGCAGGATACACCATATATTTT. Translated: CAISESAGYTIYF.

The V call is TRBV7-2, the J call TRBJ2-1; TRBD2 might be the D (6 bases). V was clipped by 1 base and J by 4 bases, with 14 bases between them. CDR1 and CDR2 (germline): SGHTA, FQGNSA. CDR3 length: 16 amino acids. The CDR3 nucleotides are TGTGCCAGCAGCTTAGAAAGGGCGGGATGGTACAATGAGCAGTTCTTC. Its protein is CASSLERAGWYNEQFF.

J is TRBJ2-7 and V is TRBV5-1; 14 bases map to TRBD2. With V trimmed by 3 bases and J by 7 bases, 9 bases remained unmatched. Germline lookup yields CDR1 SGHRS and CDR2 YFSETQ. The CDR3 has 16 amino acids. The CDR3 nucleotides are TGCGCCAGCAGCTCTGGGACTAGCGGGAGTTTAGAAGAGCAGTACTTC. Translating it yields CASSSGTSGSLEEQYF.

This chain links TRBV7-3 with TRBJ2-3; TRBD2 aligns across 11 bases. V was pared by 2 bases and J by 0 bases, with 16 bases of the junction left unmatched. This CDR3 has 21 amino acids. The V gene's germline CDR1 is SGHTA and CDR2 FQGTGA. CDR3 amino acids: CASSLEIAGGRLQASTDTQYF. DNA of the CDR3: TGTGCCAGCAGCTTAGAAATAGCGGGGGGGCGCCTACAAGCTAGCACAGATACGCAGTATTTT. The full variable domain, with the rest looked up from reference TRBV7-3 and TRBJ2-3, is GAGVSQTPSNKVTEKGKYVELRCDPISGHTALYWYRQSLGQGPEFLIYFQGTGAADDSGLPNDRFFAVRPEGSVSTLKIQRTERGDSAVYLCASSLEIAGGRLQASTDTQYFGPGTRLTVL.

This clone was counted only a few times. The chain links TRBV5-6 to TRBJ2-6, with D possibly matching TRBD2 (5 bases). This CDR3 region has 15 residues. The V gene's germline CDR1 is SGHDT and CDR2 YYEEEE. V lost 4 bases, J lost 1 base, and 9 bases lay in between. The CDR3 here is CASSSSGSGANVLTF. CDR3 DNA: TGTGCCAGCAGCAGCTCGGGGTCTGGGGCCAACGTCCTGACTTTC.

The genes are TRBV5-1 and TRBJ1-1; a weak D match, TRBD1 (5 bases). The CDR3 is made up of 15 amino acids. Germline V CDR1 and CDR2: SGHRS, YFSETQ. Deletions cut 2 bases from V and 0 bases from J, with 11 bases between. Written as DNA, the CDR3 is TGCGCCAGCAGCTTCCTCGGGGGAGTGAACACTGAAGCTTTCTTT. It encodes CASSFLGGVNTEAFF. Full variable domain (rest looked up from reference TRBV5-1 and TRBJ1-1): KAGVTQTPRYLIKTRGQQVTLSCSPISGHRSVSWYQQTPGQGLQFLFEYFSETQRNKGNFPGRFSGRQFSNSRSEMNVSTLELGDSALYLCASSFLGGVNTEAFFGQGTRLTVV.

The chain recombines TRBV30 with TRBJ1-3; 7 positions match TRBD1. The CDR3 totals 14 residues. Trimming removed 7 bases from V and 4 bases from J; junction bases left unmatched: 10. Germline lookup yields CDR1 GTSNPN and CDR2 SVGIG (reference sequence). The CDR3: CAFIQGSAGNTIYF. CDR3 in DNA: TGTGCCTTTATACAGGGGTCAGCGGGAAACACCATATATTTT.

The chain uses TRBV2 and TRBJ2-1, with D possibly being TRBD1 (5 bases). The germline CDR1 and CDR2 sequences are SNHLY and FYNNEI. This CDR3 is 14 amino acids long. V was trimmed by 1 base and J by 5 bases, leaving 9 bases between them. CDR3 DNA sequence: TGTGCCAGCAGTGAAGACAGGTCGAACAATGAGCAGTTCTTC. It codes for CASSEDRSNNEQFF.

The CDR3 loop is CAGNREGNEQFF. Written as DNA, the CDR3 is TGTGCCGGGAACAGGGAAGGAAATGAGCAGTTCTTC. V is TRBV6-6 and J is TRBJ2-1; TRBD1 might be the D (6 bases). This CDR3 has 12 amino acids. The V gene lost 11 bases and the J gene lost 7 bases, with 15 bases spanning the gap. Per germline, CDR1 MNHNY and CDR2 SVGAGI (reference sequence).

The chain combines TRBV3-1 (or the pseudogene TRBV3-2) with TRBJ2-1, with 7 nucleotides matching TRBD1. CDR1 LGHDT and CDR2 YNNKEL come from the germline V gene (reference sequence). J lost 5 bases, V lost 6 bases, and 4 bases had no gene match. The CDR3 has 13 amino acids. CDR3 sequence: CASRTGPHNEQFF. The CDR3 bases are TGTGCCAGCAGGACAGGGCCCCACAATGAGCAGTTCTTC.